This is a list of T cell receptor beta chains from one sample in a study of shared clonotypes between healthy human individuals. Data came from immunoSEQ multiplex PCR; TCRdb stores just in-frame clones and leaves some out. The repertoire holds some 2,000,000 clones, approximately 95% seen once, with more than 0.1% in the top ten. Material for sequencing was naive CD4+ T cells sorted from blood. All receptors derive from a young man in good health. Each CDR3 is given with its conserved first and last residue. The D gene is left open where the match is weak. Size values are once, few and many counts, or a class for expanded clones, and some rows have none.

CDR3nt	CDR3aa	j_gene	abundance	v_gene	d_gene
TGTGCCAGCACCGACGGACAGGGTACAGATACGCAGTATTTT	CASTDGQGTDTQYF	TRBJ2-3	NA	TRBV28	TRBD1
TGTGCCAGCAGTGATCAAGGGCCCAATGAAAAACTGTTTTTT	CASSDQGPNEKLFF	TRBJ1-4	NA	TRBV2	NA
TGCGCCAGCAGCCAAGACCGGGGAAGCAATCAGCCCCAGCATTTT	CASSQDRGSNQPQHF	TRBJ1-5	NA	TRBV4-3	NA
TGTGCCAGCAGCCCCTCCACCACGAGCCAAGAGACCCAGTACTTC	CASSPSTTSQETQYF	TRBJ2-5	NA	TRBV25-1	NA
TGTGCCAGCTTACAGGCGAACTCCTACGAGCAGTACTTC	CASLQANSYEQYF	TRBJ2-7	NA	TRBV6-1	NA
TGTGCCAGCAGTGAAAATGCGTTCCCGAAGGAAGCTTTCTTT	CASSENAFPKEAFF	TRBJ1-1	NA	TRBV6-1	NA
TGCGCCAGCAGTGACGGACCTGGGGCCAACGTCCTGACTTTC	CASSDGPGANVLTF	TRBJ2-6	NA	TRBV10-1	NA
TGCGCCAGCAGCCTCGACCCAGGAGTTGAAAAACTGTTTTTT	CASSLDPGVEKLFF	TRBJ1-4	NA	TRBV5-1	NA
TGTGCCAGCAGTGTTGGGGAGGGTTTCACTGAAGCTTTCTTT	CASSVGEGFTEAFF	TRBJ1-1	NA	TRBV2	NA
TGCGCCAGCAGCACGAGACAGGGCGCGAAGACTGAAGCTTTCTTT	CASSTRQGAKTEAFF	TRBJ1-1	once	TRBV5-1	TRBD1
TGTGCCTGGAGTCGAGGACAGCTTGCAACTAATGAAAAACTGTTTTTT	CAWSRGQLATNEKLFF	TRBJ1-4	NA	TRBV30	NA
TGTGCCAGGTCGGCGGGGGGAACAGATACGCAGTATTTT	CARSAGGTDTQYF	TRBJ2-3	NA	TRBV10-3	TRBD2
TGTGCCCACAGTGGGCCAGGAACTGAAGCTTTCTTT	CAHSGPGTEAFF	TRBJ1-1	NA	TRBV28	NA
TGTGCCAGCAGTGAAGAGAACAGATATGGCTACACCTTC	CASSEENRYGYTF	TRBJ1-2	NA	TRBV6-1	NA
TGTGCCAGCAGCTCGGACCGCCTCTTCACCGGGGAGCTGTTTTTT	CASSSDRLFTGELFF	TRBJ2-2	NA	TRBV5-6	NA